This T cell receptor beta chain appears in the sequencing data of a study of blood T cell repertoires in COVID-19 (dated by TCRdb to the early 2020s). A note on the overall study: Samples covering the acute and convalescent phases of COVID-19 were provided by collaborators in the United States, Italy and Spain. Samples came from the ongoing ImmuneRACE study (first 160 participants) plus 1,254 subjects from 6 global collaborators. HLA class I and class II types, where available, came from metadata supplied by the sample provider rather than from assay-based typing. The repertoires were released in a freely available public database intended as a resource for research on the immune response to SARS-CoV-2. The sample metadata nearly always contained a de-identified subject ID, COVID-19 status, age in years and sex. The dataset comprised deeply sampled blood TCRbeta repertoires from subjects exposed to, actively infected with, or recovered from COVID-19. The prospective study material was composed of cDNA or gDNA derived from T cells, B-cell-depleted T cells, or PBMCs. Overall study outcomes, separate from this receptor: The quantity of clinical and demographic metadata differed by source and by participant and was supplied without curation.

Points on this clone: The clone's antigen remains unknown. The input lacks base qualities; no much larger clone sits a single base away.

Via the germline V gene, CDR1 is SGHTA and CDR2 FQGTGA. The cysteine opens and the phenylalanine closes a CDR3 of 13 amino acids. The kept DNA is CDR3 alone, 39 bases in frame from the first base. The V and J ends are trimmed by 1 base and 6 bases, leaving 7 bases between them. At one collaborating source in Seattle, patients were enrolled during active infection and were followed longitudinally through the course of disease. Whole blood was collected in K2EDTA tubes by collaborating institutions according to the institutions' own protocols. For TCRbeta analysis, collaborator samples were shipped as frozen whole blood, as isolated PBMCs, or as DNA extracted from either sample type. TCRbeta CDR3 regions were amplified from genomic DNA using the immunoSEQ Assay, a bias-controlled multiplex PCR. Per the authors' processing: Nucleated cell counts per sample were estimated from amplification of reference gene primers within the assay. To quantify the absolute abundance of each unique TCRbeta CDR3 rearrangement, sequence reads were collapsed and filtered. Productive Simpson clonality was computed per sample as the square root of Simpson's diversity index over productive rearrangements. Not all clones reach the TCRdb copy of this immuneACCESS table, which keeps in-frame sequences only. Checked studies attribute under half of the gap to unresolved V genes and leave the rest unexplained. V and J calls plus clone size are reproduced from that table; the DNA served to infer D and trimming. This sample gives 200,000 to 250,000 clones in total; 75% to 90% of them show up just once. The ten largest clones represent less than 6% of the sample.

Sequenced: peripheral blood. This sequence uses TRBV7-3 and TRBJ2-1; TRBD1 is a possible D gene, resting on 6 matching bases. The receptor was isolated from a woman in her 70s with COVID-19, enrolled during active disease. The DNA is TGTGCCAGCAGCTTAAACAGGGCCAATGAGCAGTTCTTC. This gives the protein CASSLNRANEQFF. Reference TRBV7-3 and TRBJ2-1 genes cover what lies past the CDR3, so the full variable domain is GAGVSQTPSNKVTEKGKYVELRCDPISGHTALYWYRQSLGQGPEFLIYFQGTGAADDSGLPNDRFFAVRPEGSVSTLKIQRTERGDSAVYLCASSLNRANEQFFGPGTRLTVL.